These 18 T cell receptor beta chains came from one sample sequenced in a study of cytomegalovirus exposure and HLA in healthy donors. Vbeta (60) and Jbeta (13) primers were used in the PCR. Using immunoSEQ multiplex PCR, the repertoire was profiled, and TCRdb retains in-frame clones only, with some absent. The repertoire has 70,000 or so clones, around 89% of them found once; the top ten carry about an eighth. Sequenced: PBMCs. These receptors all stem from a woman aged 30 to 39 in good health and CMV-seropositive.

The chain joins TRBV6-5 to TRBJ2-7, with unresolved D. The CDR3 is made up of 16 amino acids. The V gene's germline CDR1 is MNHEY and CDR2 SVGAGI. Trimming left V 2 bases short and J 5 bases short, with 19 bases between. The CDR3 region has the DNA TGTGCCAGCAGTTACGATTCTTCCAGGATTTTCGACGAGCAGTACTTC. Protein sequence: CASSYDSSRIFDEQYF.

In its sample, this clone was seen once. This chain links TRBV5-5 with TRBJ2-5, with TRBD1 matching 7 bases. Germline values: CDR1 SGHKS, CDR2 YYEKEE (reference sequence). The CDR3 extends over 14 amino acids. Germline trimming cut 4 bases from V and 5 bases from J; bases unmatched to any gene: 8. CDR3 residues: CASSGTGARETQYF. Written as DNA, the CDR3 is TGTGCCAGCAGCGGAACAGGGGCCCGGGAGACCCAGTACTTC.

The rearrangement links TRBV21-1 to TRBJ2-1; the table's D gene call, TRBD2, was not cross checked with the DNA. TRBV21-1 constitutes a pseudogene. This CDR3 is built from 16 residues. The CDR3 region is CASSAPLAEIYNEQFF. The CDR3, as DNA: TGTGCCAGCAGCGCGCCTTTAGCGGAGATTTACAATGAGCAGTTCTTC.

The chain employs TRBV2 and TRBJ2-3, with D possibly matching TRBD2 (5 bases). The germline V gene encodes CDR1 SNHLY and CDR2 FYNNEI. The V end was cut by 6 bases, the J end by 1 base, with 14 bases between. The CDR3 is 15 residues long. DNA of the CDR3: TGTGCCAGCAGAGGACTTCTTCTTCGCACAGATACGCAGTATTTT. As protein: CASRGLLLRTDTQYF.

The V and J genes are TRBV18 and TRBJ2-1, with D possibly matching TRBD2 (6 bases). Trimming cost V 0 bases and J 7 bases, with 7 bases left between them. Germline V lookup: CDR1 KGHSH, CDR2 LQKENI. The length of the CDR3 is 13 residues. The CDR3 sequence: CASSPPGRNEQFF. The DNA of the CDR3 is TGTGCCAGCTCACCACCAGGGAGGAATGAGCAGTTCTTC.

The chain combines TRBV30 with TRBJ1-2; a weak D match, TRBD1 (5 bases). This CDR3 region has 15 residues. The ends were cut back, 1 base at V and 3 bases at J, with 15 bases in the middle. Germline V gives CDR1 GTSNPN, CDR2 SVGIG (reference sequence). In nucleotides, the CDR3 is TGTGCCTGGAGTGGAATTTCGGGAGGGGACTATGGCTACACCTTC. It codes for CAWSGISGGDYGYTF.

The chain recombines TRBV19 with TRBJ1-4, with 7 nucleotides matching TRBD1. Per the germline V gene, CDR1 is LNHDA and CDR2 is SQIVND (reference sequence). The ends lost 7 bases at V and 10 bases at J; junction bases unmatched: 12. The length of the CDR3 is 14 residues. The CDR3 spells CASTIGQVPVKLFF. CDR3 coding DNA: TGTGCCAGTACCATCGGACAGGTGCCGGTAAAACTGTTTTTT.

The V gene is TRBV28, the J gene TRBJ2-7, with a possible D match to TRBD2 (6 bases). Germline CDR1 is MDHEN and CDR2 is SYDVKM. This CDR3 has 16 amino acids. V dropped 3 bases and J dropped 5 bases, with 20 bases sitting between them. CDR3 region: CASSLSRASVSHEQYF. For the CDR3, the DNA is TGTGCCAGCAGTTTGTCTCGGGCTAGCGTGTCCCACGAGCAGTACTTC.

The chain employs TRBV5-5 and TRBJ2-7; 10 bases match TRBD2. CDR3 size: 16 residues. Germline CDR1 is SGHKS and CDR2 is YYEKEE (reference sequence). V trimming: 4 bases; J trimming: 5 bases; junction bases outside the gene matches: 12. CDR3 coding DNA: TGTGCCAGCAGCATGTTCGTAGCGGGAGGACTCCACGAGCAGTACTTC. Protein: CASSMFVAGGLHEQYF.

The rearrangement uses TRBV30 and TRBJ2-7; D gene unclear. Germline assignment: CDR1 GTSNPN and CDR2 SVGIG (reference sequence). V was pared by 4 bases and J by 3 bases, with 13 bases between. The CDR3 contains 13 residues. CDR3 DNA sequence: TGTGCCTGGACGGAGACCCAAGGCTACGAGCAGTACTTC. Its translation is CAWTETQGYEQYF. Variable domain in full (rest from reference TRBV30 and TRBJ2-7): SQTIHQWPATLVQPVGSPLSLECTVEGTSNPNLYWYRQAAGRGLQLLFYSVGIGQISSEVPQNLSASRPQDRQFILSSKKLLLSDSGFYLCAWTETQGYEQYFGPGTRLTVT.

This clone was seen a single time. The rearrangement joins TRBV13 to TRBJ1-1, with 12 bases matching TRBD1. The CDR3 spans 14 residues. CDR1 and CDR2 (germline): PRHDT, FYEKMQ (reference sequence). The CDR3 spells CATGTGGAGTEAFF. The CDR3 region has the DNA TGTGCGACGGGGACAGGGGGCGCGGGGACTGAAGCTTTCTTT.

This chain uses TRBV12-5 with TRBJ1-1, with TRBD1 identical over 9 bases. The CDR3 contains 15 residues. CDR1 LGHNT and CDR2 FRNRAP come from the germline V gene. V shed 0 bases and J 5 bases; nucleotides not matched to a gene: 4. The CDR3 sequence: CASGLVGTGLTEAFF. The CDR3 bases are TGTGCTAGTGGTTTGGTGGGGACAGGGCTTACTGAAGCTTTCTTT.

The chain is built from TRBV6-5 and TRBJ1-5; weak D call: TRBD1 (5 bases). This CDR3 has 13 amino acids. The germline gives CDR1 MNHEY, CDR2 SVGAGI. Trimming took off 8 bases at V and 0 bases at J, with 8 bases between the two ends. The CDR3 region is CASGGSSNQPQHF. CDR3 DNA sequence: TGTGCCAGCGGGGGGAGTAGCAATCAGCCCCAGCATTTT.

The chain employs TRBV6-5 and TRBJ1-2, with D possibly being TRBD1 (6 bases). Germline V gives CDR1 MNHEY, CDR2 SVGAGI. The V gene lost 0 bases and the J gene lost 4 bases, with 9 bases spanning the gap. The CDR3 is made up of 14 amino acids. The CDR3 sequence: CASSYSGALYGYTF. The CDR3 bases are TGTGCCAGCAGTTACTCGGGGGCCCTCTATGGCTACACCTTC.

The rearrangement links TRBV28 to TRBJ1-5, with D tentatively TRBD1 (6 bases). The CDR3 is 12 amino acids. Germline assignment: CDR1 MDHEN and CDR2 SYDVKM. Trimming left V 5 bases short and J 6 bases short, with 8 bases between. Written as DNA, the CDR3 is TGTGCCAGCAGTCCGACAGGTCAGCCCCAGCATTTT. Translating gives CASSPTGQPQHF. Complete variable domain (other parts from reference TRBV28 and TRBJ1-5): DVKVTQSSRYLVKRTGEKVFLECVQDMDHENMFWYRQDPGLGLRLIYFSYDVKMKEKGDIPEGYSVSREKKERFSLILESASTNQTSMYLCASSPTGQPQHFGDGTRLSIL.

The chain couples TRBV7-2 to TRBJ1-2; TRBD1 might be the D (6 bases). The ends were cut back, 5 bases at V and 8 bases at J, with 18 bases in the middle. This CDR3 spans 14 amino acids. Germline V gene lookup returns CDR1 SGHTA and CDR2 FQGNSA. DNA of the CDR3: TGTGCCAGCAGCATATACCCGACAGGAGAAGGCTACACCTTC. This sequence encodes CASSIYPTGEGYTF.

The rearrangement links TRBV10-3 to TRBJ2-7; 8 bases align to TRBD1. J gave up 11 bases and V 0 bases, and 6 bases lay outside the gene matches. Germline CDR1 ENHRY, CDR2 SYGVKD. CDR3 length: 13 residues. CDR3 bases: TGTGCCATCAGTGAGTCAGTACCGACAGGGGAGTACTTC. The encoded protein is CAISESVPTGEYF.

The chain links TRBV7-6 to TRBJ2-5; perhaps TRBD2 as D (6 bases). This CDR3 has 15 residues. V dropped 5 bases and J dropped 8 bases, with 21 bases sitting between them. CDR1 and CDR2 (germline): SGHVS, FNYEAQ. In DNA, the CDR3 is TGTGCCAGCAGCCATTCGGGGACTTCCCTAAGCACCCAGTACTTC. It is translated as CASSHSGTSLSTQYF.